These T cell receptor beta chains were read from a single sample in a study of T cells in Graves' hyperthyroidism and ophthalmopathy. TCRdb analysed the multiplex PCR reads with MiXCR anew, one entry per CDR3 protein. The data contain 350,000 or so distinct CDR3 sequences, around a sixth of them singletons. Input material: blood. The origin of the receptors is a woman aged 45-59 years with Graves' hyperthyroidism. CDR3s include the opening cysteine and the closing phenylalanine or tryptophan. The D gene is left open where the match is weak. A row's size may be missing; if present it is once, few, many or a size class.

v_gene,d_gene,abundance,j_gene,CDR3nt,CDR3aa
TRBV12-3/TRBV12-4,TRBD1,many,TRBJ1-2,TGTGCCAGCTCTCGGGGACAGGGGAGTGCGGATGGCTACACCTTC,CASSRGQGSADGYTF
TRBV30,TRBD1,many,TRBJ2-5,TGTGCCTGGAGTGTACAGGGGATCCAAGAGACCCAGTACTTC,CAWSVQGIQETQYF
TRBV30,TRBD1,many,TRBJ1-1,TGTGCCTGGAGGGGACAGGGAGTCACTGAAGCTTTCTTT,CAWRGQGVTEAFF
TRBV7-9,TRBD2,-,TRBJ2-3,TGTGCCAGCAGCTTAGTAGGGTCTAGCGGGGATACGCAGTATTTT,CASSLVGSSGDTQYF
TRBV9,-,many,TRBJ2-1,TGTGCCAGCAGCGTAGAGGCCACCGGGTCTACAGAGCAGTTCTTC,CASSVEATGSTEQFF
TRBV5-1,-,many,TRBJ2-1,TGTGCCAGCAGCTTAAACTACAATGAGCAGTTCTTC,CASSLNYNEQFF
TRBV5-6,TRBD1,-,TRBJ1-4,TGTGCCAGCAGCGCGACGGACAGGCTAAATGAAAAACTGTTTTTT,CASSATDRLNEKLFF
TRBV2,-,many,TRBJ1-1,TGTGCCAGCAGTGAAGACCCCGCACCCACGGGGTCTGAAGCTTTCTTT,CASSEDPAPTGSEAFF
TRBV14,-,few,TRBJ1-1,TGTGCCAGCAGCCATCAAGGCATGGGACTCATGAACACTGAAGCTTTCTTT,CASSHQGMGLMNTEAFF
TRBV7-3,-,many,TRBJ2-1,TGTGCCAGCAGCCGCTCGGGTGGGTCGCCTGAGCAGTTCTTC,CASSRSGGSPEQFF
TRBV6-1,-,many,TRBJ1-2,TGTGCCAGCGGTAGGCAGGGGAATAACTATGGCTACACCTTC,CASGRQGNNYGYTF
TRBV2,-,many,TRBJ1-6,TGTGCCAGCAGTGACGAGGGGGGTGATAATAATTCACCCCTCCACTTT,CASSDEGGDNNSPLHF
TRBV7-2,TRBD2,many,TRBJ2-1,TGTGCCAGCAGCCAAATCTTAGCGGGAGGGCCTCATGAGCAGTTCTTC,CASSQILAGGPHEQFF
TRBV2,TRBD1,many,TRBJ2-5,TGTGCCAGCAGAGGACAGGGGGTAGGGACCCAGTACTTC,CASRGQGVGTQYF
TRBV20-1,TRBD1,-,TRBJ2-3,TGCAGTGCTAGAGGGGGTGACAGGGTTGGCACAGATACGCAGTATTTT,CSARGGDRVGTDTQYF
TRBV18,-,few,TRBJ1-2,TGTGCCAGCTCACCAGAGTACCAACCTTTAGGTGGCTACACCTTC,CASSPEYQPLGGYTF
TRBV6-4,-,-,TRBJ1-5,TGTGCCAGCGGGACCGACCCCAATCAGCCCCAGCATTTT,CASGTDPNQPQHF
TRBV28,-,many,TRBJ2-5,TGTGCCAGCCTAGGGGGGCTCTCAGTGGAGACCCAGTACTTC,CASLGGLSVETQYF
TRBV19,TRBD1,-,TRBJ1-5,TGTGCCAGTGACAGGGGGCAAGGTCAGCCCCAGCATTTT,CASDRGQGQPQHF